These 12 T cell receptor beta chains share one sample of origin, sequenced in a study of Graves' ophthalmopathy and Graves' hyperthyroidism. Scientists amplified the TCR beta CDR3 regions from RNA transcripts. The first round was an RT-PCR with HTBI primers, and the second round was a multiplex PCR. TCRdb reprocessed the multiplex PCR reads via MiXCR and lists one record per CDR3 protein. The repertoire includes 650,000 to 900,000 distinct CDR3 sequences, roughly 40% of them detected once, and 35% to 55% sits in the top ten. Material for sequencing was peripheral blood. Receptors originate from an adult man with Graves' ophthalmopathy.

The chain has TRBV10-3 and TRBJ1-2; 7 nucleotides line up with TRBD1. Germline V gene data show CDR1 as ENHRY and CDR2 as SYGVKD. The length of the CDR3 is 15 residues. The V gene end was trimmed by 6 bases and the J gene end by 4 bases; junction bases not matched to a gene: 11. The CDR3 is CAIRTGGRGTYGYTF. As DNA, the CDR3 is TGTGCCATCAGGACAGGTGGCAGGGGGACCTATGGCTACACCTTC.

Concerning this clonotype itself: One junction end does not reproduce the germline sequence, and a read error may be involved. This rearrangement joins TRBV9 to TRBJ1-2; D gene ambiguous. CDR3 length: 13 residues. The germline gives CDR1 SGDLS, CDR2 YYNGEE. The CDR3 DNA reads as TGTGCCGGCAGCGAACCAGGATCCTATGGCTACACCTTC. Translated, it gives CAGSEPGSYGYTF.

This clonotype has ten or more counts. V and J are TRBV6-5 and TRBJ2-5; tentative D call: TRBD2 (6 bases). Trimming removed 0 bases from V and 3 bases from J, with 8 bases in between. CDR1 MNHEY and CDR2 SVGAGI come from the germline V gene. The CDR3 covers 14 residues. CDR3 amino acids: CASSYSPGEETQYF. In DNA, the CDR3 is TGTGCCAGCAGTTACTCGCCGGGGGAAGAGACCCAGTACTTC.

This clonotype has a count of ten or more. The CDR3 spells CSVEGRVLNTEAFF. The DNA for the CDR3 is TGCAGCGTTGAAGGTCGGGTCCTGAACACTGAAGCTTTCTTT. V gene TRBV29-1 combines with J gene TRBJ1-1; D remains ambiguous. The germline V gene has CDR1 SQVTM and CDR2 ANQGSEA. V was clipped by 1 base and J by 0 bases, with 9 bases between them. The CDR3 totals 14 residues.

This clonotype was counted a single time. The rearrangement links TRBV25-1 to TRBJ1-2; D is undetermined. V lost 0 bases, J lost 12 bases, and 14 bases lay in between. The CDR3 runs 13 residues. Per the germline V gene, CDR1 is MGHDK and CDR2 is SYGVNS. For the CDR3, the DNA is TGTGCCAGCAGTGAATACACGGGTGCTGGAAACACCTTC. This sequence encodes CASSEYTGAGNTF.

This clonotype was seen a few times. The chain carries TRBV20-1 and TRBJ1-2, with D perhaps TRBD1 (6 bases). This CDR3 is built from 14 residues. In germline, CDR1 is DFQATT, CDR2 SNEGSKA (reference sequence). V lost 3 bases and J 4 bases, leaving 15 bases between the germline ends. The CDR3 sequence is CSARAQGPGYGYTF. The CDR3 bases are TGCAGTGCTAGGGCTCAGGGGCCGGGCTATGGCTACACCTTC.

This clonotype was seen a few times. J is TRBJ2-3 and V is TRBV24-1; 10 positions match TRBD2. CDR1 is KGHDR, CDR2 SFDVKD, per germline. Germline trimming cut 11 bases from V and 4 bases from J; bases unmatched to any gene: 8. The CDR3 consists of 14 residues. CDR3 in amino acids: CASQHSGRSDTQYF. For the CDR3, the DNA is TGTGCCAGCCAACATAGCGGGAGGTCAGATACGCAGTATTTT.

Points on this clonotype: A much larger clone is a single base away; this may be a read error. The gene calls are TRBV20-1 and TRBJ2-7, with TRBD2 identical over 9 bases. The germline CDR1 and CDR2 sequences are DFQATT and SNEGSKA (reference sequence). V lost 5 bases, J lost 5 bases, and 7 bases stayed unmatched. CDR3 size: 13 residues. CDR3 nucleotides: TGCAGTGCTGGTGCCGGGACTAGCAACGAGCAGTACTTC. The encoded protein is CSAGAGTSNEQYF.

The V gene is TRBV7-3, the J gene TRBJ2-7; 7 bases match TRBD1. Trimming cost V 6 bases and J 0 bases; bases outside gene matches: 8. Germline V lookup: CDR1 SGHTA, CDR2 FQGTGA. This CDR3 has 15 amino acids. The CDR3 is CASSSRQGNSYEQYF. Here the CDR3 DNA reads TGTGCCAGCAGTTCGCGACAGGGTAACTCCTACGAGCAGTACTTC.

This clonotype has a handful of counts. The chain uses TRBV4-3 and TRBJ1-1; 7 nucleotides agree with TRBD1. This CDR3 contains 14 residues. V dropped 4 bases and J dropped 4; count of bases not matched to a gene: 6. Germline V gene sequence: CDR1 LGHNA, CDR2 YSLEER. The CDR3 region is CASSPRDSPTEAFF. The DNA for the CDR3 is TGCGCCAGCAGCCCCAGGGACAGCCCCACTGAAGCTTTCTTT.

The rearrangement uses TRBV7-2 and TRBJ2-7; 10 nucleotides agree with TRBD1. The germline V gene has CDR1 SGHTA and CDR2 FQGNSA. The CDR3 covers 16 residues. The ends lost 5 bases at V and 5 bases at J; junction bases unmatched: 12. CDR3 bases: TGTGCCAGCAGCATGGGCATCGGGACAGGGGAACACGAGCAGTACTTC. Protein: CASSMGIGTGEHEQYF.

The CDR3 is CATSSPYRDRDTGEQYF. The CDR3 bases are TGTGCCACCAGCAGCCCTTACCGGGACAGGGACACCGGGGAGCAGTACTTC. The chain uses TRBV15 and TRBJ2-7; 9 nucleotides line up with TRBD1. V lost 3 bases, J lost 7 bases, and 16 bases stayed unmatched. Germline CDR1 is LNHNV and CDR2 is YYDKDF (reference sequence). This CDR3 spans 17 amino acids. Full variable domain (missing parts from reference TRBV15 and TRBJ2-7): DAMVIQNPRYQVTQFGKPVTLSCSQTLNHNVMYWYQQKSSQAPKLLFHYYDKDFNNEADTPDNFQSRRPNTSFCFLDIRSPGLGDTAMYLCATSSPYRDRDTGEQYFGPGTRLTVT.